The sample holds a few counts of the clone carrying this TCR beta chain. The antigen is not known. The CDR3 consists of 14 residues. Between the trimmed V and J ends, which lost 6 bases and 8 bases, there was a span of 16 bases. The germline gives CDR1 MNHEY, CDR2 SVGAGI. This sample is part of a study of blood T cells in healthy people across ages. Study conclusions and caveats: Bulk PBMC profiling left naive and antigen-experienced comparisons inconclusive.

A J-beta primer mix and a sample-barcoded 5' primer were used in a second PCR of about 7 to 12 cycles. MiXCR was run by TCRdb on the 5' RACE reads, yielding one entry per CDR3 protein. The table has approximately 780,000 distinct CDR3 sequences, around 25% seen once. The data were also submitted as part of a second study, on T cells of mothers and their children. That report notes: Sequencing got over 10 million TCR beta CDR3 reads from each mother and approximately 3 million from each child.

This rearrangement joins TRBV6-5 to TRBJ1-4; D not resolved. Sequencing used blood. The TCR was taken from a boy younger than 18 in good health. In nucleotides, the CDR3 is TGTGCCAGCAGACCGGGCCCCCGGAACGAAAAACTGTTTTTT. This gives the protein CASRPGPRNEKLFF.